This T cell receptor beta chain stems from a study of CD8 T cells in Susac syndrome. RNA amounts of roughly 0.5 to 1 ug underwent reverse transcription with random hexamers. The CDR3 of TCR beta was amplified by immunoSEQ multiplex PCR across 54 Vbeta and 13 Jbeta. A single record per CDR3 protein comes from TCRdb applying MiXCR to the immunoSEQ multiplex PCR reads. The sample holds approximately 200,000 distinct CDR3 sequences, 95% seen once. Negative isolation yielded CD8+ and CD4+ T cells; FACS enriched TEMRA cells. The CDR3 sequence is 13 residues long. CDR1 is SGHRS, CDR2 YFSETQ, per germline. Trimming stripped 7 bases from V and 0 bases from J, with 10 bases between.

The sequencing sample was made of CD4+ T cells from PBMCs. The rearrangement uses TRBV5-1 and TRBJ1-1; D remains unclear. The receptor comes from a human donor with multiple sclerosis. The CDR3 region is CASFSTLNTEAFF. The CDR3 nucleotides read TGCGCCAGCTTTTCGACTTTGAACACTGAAGCTTTCTTT.